This T cell receptor (beta chain) derives from a study of blood T cell repertoires in COVID-19. Study background: The samples span acute and convalescent COVID-19 from the United States, Italy and Spain. The analysed material was cDNA or gDNA that came from T cells, B-cell-depleted T cells, or PBMCs.

The CDR3 consists of 19 residues. Germline V lookup: CDR1 SGHNT, CDR2 YENEEA. The germline V and J ends were trimmed by 4 bases and 3 bases, with 27 bases remaining between them. Assignments of participants to cohorts depended upon their own reported clinical history. Measured with immunoSEQ multiplex PCR; TCRdb has only the in-frame clones, and not every one. The table has 200,000 to 300,000 clones, approximately 89% seen once. This receptor was identified in a woman aged 40-49 years who had been exposed to COVID-19. Sequencing was performed on PBMCs or T cells enriched from blood (not recorded which). This chain links TRBV11-3 with TRBJ2-5; D perhaps matches TRBD1 (5 bases). The DNA for the CDR3 is TGTGCCAGCAGCTCCATCAATACAGGTTTTCGTTGGCCCGAAGAGACCCAGTACTTC. Translating it yields CASSSINTGFRWPEETQYF.